This passage covers 28 T cell receptor beta chains from one sample sequenced in a study of cytotoxic CD8 clonotypes in ibrutinib-treated CLL. Method: immunoSEQ multiplex PCR; TCRdb's copy keeps in-frame clones and lacks some. The sample has 150,000 to 200,000 clones, more than 75% seen once. The specimen comprised PBMCs, sampled after 12 months of ibrutinib treatment. Every receptor here comes from a human donor with chronic lymphocytic leukemia.

V gene TRBV6-5 combines with J gene TRBJ1-2, with D possibly TRBD1 on 6 matching bases. Germline CDR1 reads MNHEY; CDR2 reads SVGAGI. Trimming left V 5 bases short and J 4 bases short, with 17 bases between. The CDR3 spans 15 residues. For the CDR3, the DNA is TGTGCCAGCAGTCCTCCGGGACACGACGTCTATGGCTACACCTTC. Protein sequence: CASSPPGHDVYGYTF.

This chain connects TRBV5-4 to TRBJ2-1, with no clear D. With 0 bases removed from V and 7 bases from J, the gap between germline ends came to 11 bases. The germline V gene encodes CDR1 SGHNT and CDR2 YYREEE (reference sequence). This CDR3 region has 14 residues. The CDR3 DNA is TGTGCCAGCAGCTTGGTAGGGCCTGGGAATGAGCAGTTCTTC. This encodes CASSLVGPGNEQFF.

This CDR3 reads CASSPRPGGNEQYF. CDR3 DNA sequence: TGTGCCAGCAGCCCTAGGCCCGGGGGCAACGAGCAGTACTTC. The chain combines TRBV6-6 with TRBJ2-7; possibly TRBD1 or TRBD2 for D (6 bases each). Looked up from germline, CDR1 is MNHNY and CDR2 is SVGAGI (reference sequence). Trimming removed 6 bases at V and 5 bases at J, with 17 bases between. There are 14 residues in the CDR3.

J is TRBJ2-7 and V is TRBV11-3; D may correspond to TRBD1 or TRBD2 (5 bases each). The ends were cut back, 0 bases at V and 6 bases at J, with 12 bases in the middle. The CDR3 loop spans 14 amino acids. Germline V gene lookup returns CDR1 SGHNT and CDR2 YENEEA. CDR3: CASSLEGELGEQYF. The CDR3 coding sequence is TGTGCCAGCAGCTTAGAGGGGGAGCTTGGCGAGCAGTACTTC.

The V gene is TRBV27, the J gene TRBJ2-5, with TRBD2 matching over 7 bases. Unmatched junction bases numbered 14, after V lost 3 bases and J lost 7 bases. CDR1 MNHEY and CDR2 SMNVEV come from the germline V gene (reference sequence). CDR3 size: 16 residues. The CDR3 here is CASSFQGRGGFWTQYF. The CDR3 DNA follows: TGTGCCAGCAGTTTCCAGGGACGGGGAGGGTTTTGGACCCAGTACTTC.

The V and J genes are TRBV7-9 and TRBJ2-2, with D hard to call. This CDR3 has 14 residues. Per the germline V gene, CDR1 is SEHNR and CDR2 is FQNEAQ (reference sequence). The V end lost 1 base, the J end lost 1 base, and 4 bases lay between the germline ends. For the CDR3, the DNA is TGTGCCAGCAGCTTAGGGCAGAACACCGGGGAGCTGTTTTTT. Translating gives CASSLGQNTGELFF.

This chain joins TRBV14 and TRBJ2-7; D not certain. Looked up from germline, CDR1 is SGHDN and CDR2 is FVKESK. With 1 base removed from V and 1 base from J, the gap between germline ends came to 11 bases. This CDR3 contains 15 residues. CDR3 protein: CASSQGRRKSYEQYF. DNA for the CDR3: TGTGCCAGCAGCCAAGGGCGGCGTAAATCCTACGAGCAGTACTTC.

This clone was seen a few times. V gene TRBV7-8 combines with J gene TRBJ2-1, with TRBD2 identical over 9 bases. The CDR3 has 14 residues. The germline gives CDR1 SGHVS, CDR2 FQNEAQ. Germline trimming cut 3 bases from V and 5 bases from J; bases unmatched to any gene: 2. This chain's CDR3 is CASSFSGGNNEQFF. The CDR3 DNA reads as TGTGCCAGCAGCTTTAGCGGGGGTAACAATGAGCAGTTCTTC.

CDR3 sequence: CASSLTGDYSPLHF. The CDR3 DNA is TGTGCCAGCAGTCTGACAGGGGATTACTCACCCCTCCACTTT. This rearrangement joins TRBV28 to TRBJ1-6; TRBD1 aligns across 8 bases. Germline V CDR1 and CDR2: MDHEN, SYDVKM. This CDR3 contains 14 residues. V shed 5 bases and J 10 bases; nucleotides not matched to a gene: 7. Full variable domain (outside the CDR3, taken from reference TRBV28 and TRBJ1-6): DVKVTQSSRYLVKRTGEKVFLECVQDMDHENMFWYRQDPGLGLRLIYFSYDVKMKEKGDIPEGYSVSREKKERFSLILESASTNQTSMYLCASSLTGDYSPLHFGNGTRLTVT.

The chain joins TRBV18 to TRBJ2-5; D might be TRBD2 (5 bases). Trimming cost V 1 base and J 2 bases, with 8 bases left between them. CDR1 KGHSH and CDR2 LQKENI come from the germline V gene. The CDR3 extends over 14 amino acids. CDR3 in DNA: TGTGCCAGCTCACCACTTTTAGCGCAAGAGACCCAGTACTTC. It encodes CASSPLLAQETQYF.

This chain links TRBV4-2 with TRBJ2-1; D might be TRBD1 or TRBD2, each matching 5 bases. CDR1 and CDR2 (germline): LGHNA, YNFKEQ. V shed 0 bases and J shed 5 bases, with 20 bases lying between them. The CDR3 covers 18 residues. DNA for the CDR3: TGTGCCAGCAGCCAAGATTCGGTGGGGACGGGTGGACACAATGAGCAGTTCTTC. Residues: CASSQDSVGTGGHNEQFF.

This clone has a handful of counts. The chain recombines TRBV7-3 with TRBJ2-7; TRBD2 matches 10 bases. Germline CDR1 SGHTA, CDR2 FQGTGA. J gave up 0 bases and V 0 bases, and 26 bases lay outside the gene matches. The CDR3 covers 24 residues. The CDR3 DNA follows: TGTGCCAGCAGCTTAACCAGGATACACCATCTTGGGACTAGCGATCCTCAAAGCTCCTACGAGCAGTACTTC. Protein: CASSLTRIHHLGTSDPQSSYEQYF. The variable domain in full, with the rest retrieved from reference TRBV7-3 and TRBJ2-7, is GAGVSQTPSNKVTEKGKYVELRCDPISGHTALYWYRQSLGQGPEFLIYFQGTGAADDSGLPNDRFFAVRPEGSVSTLKIQRTERGDSAVYLCASSLTRIHHLGTSDPQSSYEQYFGPGTRLTVT.

This clone was observed once. This chain links TRBV6-5 with TRBJ2-1; 9 bases map to TRBD1. Germline V gives CDR1 MNHEY, CDR2 SVGAGI. The CDR3 covers 15 residues. V shed 4 bases, J shed 7 bases, and the junction held 8 bases outside the gene matches. The CDR3 is CASSSYRGRRNEQFF. Written as DNA, the CDR3 is TGTGCCAGCAGTTCATACAGGGGGCGGAGGAATGAGCAGTTCTTC.

This clone showed up just once. The chain has TRBV5-4 and TRBJ2-2; TRBD1 matches at 9 bases. This CDR3 contains 15 residues. The V segment lost 1 base and the J segment 6 bases; nucleotides outside the gene matches: 4. Per the germline V gene, CDR1 is SGHNT and CDR2 is YYREEE (reference sequence). CDR3 nucleotide sequence: TGTGCCAGCAGCTTGTCGGGGACAGGGCCCGGGGAGCTGTTTTTT. Translating it yields CASSLSGTGPGELFF. Full variable domain (missing parts from reference TRBV5-4 and TRBJ2-2): ETGVTQSPTHLIKTRGQQVTLRCSSQSGHNTVSWYQQALGQGPQFIFQYYREEENGRGNFPPRFSGLQFPNYSSELNVNALELDDSALYLCASSLSGTGPGELFFGEGSRLTVL.

V usage is TRBV23-1 and J usage is TRBJ1-4, with D unresolved. TRBV23-1 has ORF status, its function being uncertain. This CDR3 has 15 residues. V lost 0 bases to trimming and J lost 7 bases, with 12 bases between them. CDR3 loop: CASSQSGEVAEKLFF. CDR3 DNA: TGCGCCAGCAGTCAATCCGGGGAAGTAGCTGAAAAACTGTTTTTT.

CDR3 sequence (DNA): TGTGCCAGCAGCTTAGTAGCCGGGGGCACAGATACGCAGTATTTT. Translation: CASSLVAGGTDTQYF. This chain links TRBV7-2 with TRBJ2-3; D possibly corresponds to TRBD2 (5 bases). CDR1 is SGHTA, CDR2 FQGNSA, per germline. The CDR3 consists of 15 residues. V lost 1 base to trimming and J lost 1 base, with 9 bases between them.

The V gene is TRBV20-1, the J gene TRBJ2-7, with D uncertain. Trimming left V 6 bases short and J 5 bases short, with 8 bases between. The CDR3 spans 10 residues. From germline, CDR1 is DFQATT and CDR2 SNEGSKA (reference sequence). The chain's CDR3 is CSAPVNEQYF. Here the CDR3 DNA reads TGCAGTGCGCCCGTTAACGAGCAGTACTTC.

V and J are TRBV5-1 and TRBJ1-1; the match to TRBD1 covers 7 bases. The junction had 5 bases not matched to a gene; V was cut back by 4 bases and J by 2 bases. There are 14 residues in the CDR3. The germline CDR1 and CDR2 sequences are SGHRS and YFSETQ. This CDR3 reads CASSEGQPNTEAFF. The CDR3 DNA follows: TGCGCCAGCAGCGAGGGACAGCCAAACACTGAAGCTTTCTTT.

The CDR3 loop is CASSFTQGEETQYF. Here the CDR3 DNA reads TGTGCCAGCAGCTTTACCCAGGGCGAAGAGACCCAGTACTTC. The chain joins TRBV7-2 to TRBJ2-5; D is possibly TRBD1 (5 bases). The CDR3 extends over 14 amino acids. Trimming removed 3 bases at V and 3 bases at J, with 11 bases between. Germline values: CDR1 SGHTA, CDR2 FQGNSA.

A word on this clone: This sample includes further DNA sequences coding for the same CDR3. The chain links TRBV7-9 to TRBJ1-3; D remains unclear. The CDR3 length is 14 residues. The germline V and J ends were trimmed by 1 base and 0 bases, with 4 bases remaining between them. Germline V lookup: CDR1 SEHNR, CDR2 FQNEAQ (reference sequence). CDR3 protein: CASSLGSSGNTIYF. CDR3 sequence (DNA): TGTGCCAGCAGCTTAGGGAGCTCTGGAAACACCATATATTTT.

This clone showed up just a few times. The chain is built from TRBV28 and TRBJ1-2; D gene uncertain. The CDR3 extends over 15 amino acids. Germline V gene lookup returns CDR1 MDHEN and CDR2 SYDVKM. V was cut by 3 bases and J by 6 bases, with 17 bases left in between. As DNA, the CDR3 is TGTGCCAGCAGTTTCCCCCTCGGCGGGAGAGATGGCTACACCTTC. Protein sequence: CASSFPLGGRDGYTF.

The chain has TRBV6-5 and TRBJ2-7, with unresolved D. Germline V gene data show CDR1 as MNHEY and CDR2 as SVGAGI. The V end lost 6 bases, the J end lost 4 bases, and 16 bases lay between the germline ends. The CDR3 is 14 amino acids. CDR3 protein: CASRPVAWSYEQYF. The CDR3, as DNA: TGTGCCAGCAGGCCCGTCGCCTGGAGTTACGAGCAGTACTTC.

CDR3 sequence reads: CASSSGTDGAEQFF. The CDR3 bases are TGTGCCAGCAGCTCCGGGACAGATGGAGCTGAGCAGTTCTTC. V and J are TRBV4-2 and TRBJ2-1, with 7 bases identical to TRBD1. The CDR3 totals 14 residues. V trimming: 5 bases; J trimming: 9 bases; junction bases outside the gene matches: 10. Germline V gives CDR1 LGHNA, CDR2 YNFKEQ.

The J gene is TRBJ1-2, the V gene TRBV6-6; tentatively, D is TRBD1 (6 bases). Trimming pared 6 bases from V and 0 bases from J, leaving 17 bases between. Germline CDR1 MNHNY, CDR2 SVGAGI (reference sequence). CDR3 length: 16 residues. DNA of the CDR3: TGTGCCAGCAGATCCTACCCCAGGGGATCTAACTATGGCTACACCTTC. Protein: CASRSYPRGSNYGYTF.

The V gene is TRBV28, the J gene TRBJ2-3; TRBD1 matches 7 bases. J lost 3 bases, V lost 3 bases, and 3 bases had no gene match. The CDR3 spans 14 residues. Germline V gene data show CDR1 as MDHEN and CDR2 as SYDVKM. The CDR3 reads CASSFPGGTDTQYF. The CDR3 DNA sequence: TGTGCCAGCAGTTTCCCAGGGGGAACAGATACGCAGTATTTT.

This clone was detected once. The J gene is TRBJ2-3, the V gene TRBV14, with D possibly TRBD1 on 5 matching bases. Per the germline V gene, CDR1 is SGHDN and CDR2 is FVKESK. V was shortened by 0 bases and J by 8 bases, with 9 bases between the two germline ends. The CDR3 runs to 13 residues. The CDR3: CASSQDWGGTQYF. CDR3 bases: TGTGCCAGCAGCCAAGATTGGGGCGGTACGCAGTATTTT.

This chain connects TRBV4-3 to TRBJ2-5, with 9 positions matching TRBD2. CDR1 and CDR2 (germline): LGHNA, YSLEER. This CDR3 contains 19 residues. Trimming cost V 0 bases and J 2 bases; bases outside gene matches: 13. The CDR3 DNA is TGCGCCAGCAGCCAAGATGGGAGAGGGGCGGGGGGGCGACAAGAGACCCAGTACTTC. Protein product: CASSQDGRGAGGRQETQYF.

V and J are TRBV7-2 and TRBJ2-7, with TRBD2 identical over 9 bases. Per the germline V gene, CDR1 is SGHTA and CDR2 is FQGNSA. J gave up 0 bases and V 1 base, and 1 base lay outside the gene matches. The CDR3 contains 15 residues. The chain's CDR3 is CASSLETSGSYEQYF. The CDR3 coding sequence is TGTGCCAGCAGCTTAGAGACTAGCGGCTCCTACGAGCAGTACTTC.